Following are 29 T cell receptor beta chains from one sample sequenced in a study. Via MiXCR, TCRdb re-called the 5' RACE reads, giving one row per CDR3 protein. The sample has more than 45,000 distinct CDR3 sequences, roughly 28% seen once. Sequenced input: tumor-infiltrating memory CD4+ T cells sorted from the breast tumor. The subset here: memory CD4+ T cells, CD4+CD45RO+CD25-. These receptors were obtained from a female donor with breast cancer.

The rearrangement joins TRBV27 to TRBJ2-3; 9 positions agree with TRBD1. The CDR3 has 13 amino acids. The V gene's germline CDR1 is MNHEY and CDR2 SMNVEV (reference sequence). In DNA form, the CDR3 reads TGTGCAGCCCGGACAGGGGATACAGATACGCAGTATTTT. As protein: CAARTGDTDTQYF.

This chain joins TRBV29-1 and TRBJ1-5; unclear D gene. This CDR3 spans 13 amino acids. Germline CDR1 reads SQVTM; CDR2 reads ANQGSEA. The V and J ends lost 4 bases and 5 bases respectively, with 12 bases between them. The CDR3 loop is CSVAGGIDQPQHF. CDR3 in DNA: TGCAGCGTTGCAGGAGGTATTGATCAGCCCCAGCATTTT.

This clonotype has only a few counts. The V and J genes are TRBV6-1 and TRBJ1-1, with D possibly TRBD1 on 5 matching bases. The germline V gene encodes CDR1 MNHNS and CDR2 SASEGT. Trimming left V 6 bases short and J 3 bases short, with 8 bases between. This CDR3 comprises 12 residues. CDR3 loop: CASRGGYTEAFF. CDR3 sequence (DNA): TGTGCCAGCAGGGGGGGGTACACTGAAGCTTTCTTT.

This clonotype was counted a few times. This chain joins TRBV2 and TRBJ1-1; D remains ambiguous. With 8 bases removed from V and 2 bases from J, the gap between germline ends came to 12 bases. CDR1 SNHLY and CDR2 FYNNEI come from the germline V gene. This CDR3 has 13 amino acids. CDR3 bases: TGTGCCAGCGGGCGGCAACACAACACTGAAGCTTTCTTT. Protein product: CASGRQHNTEAFF. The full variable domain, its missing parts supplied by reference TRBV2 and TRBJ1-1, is EPEVTQTPSHQVTQMGQEVILRCVPISNHLYFYWYRQILGQKVEFLVSFYNNEISEKSEIFDDQFSVERPDGSNFTLKIRSTKLEDSAMYFCASGRQHNTEAFFGQGTRLTVV.

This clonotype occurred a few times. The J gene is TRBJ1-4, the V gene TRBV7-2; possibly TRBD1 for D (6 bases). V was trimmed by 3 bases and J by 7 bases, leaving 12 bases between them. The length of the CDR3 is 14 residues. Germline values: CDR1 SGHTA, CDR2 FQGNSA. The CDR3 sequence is CASSFQGGTEKLFF. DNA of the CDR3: TGTGCCAGCAGCTTCCAAGGGGGGACTGAAAAACTGTTTTTT.

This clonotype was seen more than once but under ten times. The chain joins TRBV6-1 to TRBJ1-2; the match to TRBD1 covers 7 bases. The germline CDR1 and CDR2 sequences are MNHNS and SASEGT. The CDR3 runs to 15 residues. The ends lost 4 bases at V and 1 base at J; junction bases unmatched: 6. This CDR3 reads CASSAGTADNYGYTF. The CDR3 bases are TGTGCCAGCAGTGCCGGGACAGCTGATAACTATGGCTACACCTTC.

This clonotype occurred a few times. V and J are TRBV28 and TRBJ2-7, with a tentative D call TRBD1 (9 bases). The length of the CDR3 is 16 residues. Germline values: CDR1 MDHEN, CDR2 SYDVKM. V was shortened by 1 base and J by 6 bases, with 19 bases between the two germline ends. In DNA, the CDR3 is TGTGCCAGCAGTTTATTTAGCGGGACAGGGTCCGGCGAGCAGTACTTC. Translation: CASSLFSGTGSGEQYF.

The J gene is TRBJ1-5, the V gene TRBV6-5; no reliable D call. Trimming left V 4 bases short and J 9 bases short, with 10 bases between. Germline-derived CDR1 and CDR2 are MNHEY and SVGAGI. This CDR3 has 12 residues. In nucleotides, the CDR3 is TGTGCCAGCAGTTCGGGTAGGCGGCCCCAGCATTTT. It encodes CASSSGRRPQHF.

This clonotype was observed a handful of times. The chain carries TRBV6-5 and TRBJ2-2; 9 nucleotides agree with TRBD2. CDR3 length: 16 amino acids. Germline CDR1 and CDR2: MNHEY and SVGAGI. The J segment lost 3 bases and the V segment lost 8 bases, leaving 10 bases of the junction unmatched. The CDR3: CASGGISGRDTGELFF. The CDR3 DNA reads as TGTGCCAGCGGGGGAATTAGCGGGAGAGACACCGGGGAGCTGTTTTTT.

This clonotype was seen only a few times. The CDR3 coding sequence is TGTGCCAGCATCTCCCGGTATAGCGGGAGTGGGTACGGGGAGCTGTTTTTT. It yields the protein CASISRYSGSGYGELFF. The chain carries TRBV6-6 and TRBJ2-2, with 9 positions matching TRBD2. The V and J ends lost 7 bases and 7 bases, in that order; junction bases with no gene match: 16. The CDR3 is 17 residues long. Germline CDR1 is MNHNY and CDR2 is SVGAGI (reference sequence).

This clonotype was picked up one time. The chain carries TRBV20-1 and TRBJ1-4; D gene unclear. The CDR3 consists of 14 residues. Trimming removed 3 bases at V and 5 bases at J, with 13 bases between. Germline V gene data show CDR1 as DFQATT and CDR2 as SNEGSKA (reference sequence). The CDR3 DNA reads TGCAGTGCTAGCTCAGATGGGTTCAATGAAAAACTGTTTTTT. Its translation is CSASSDGFNEKLFF.

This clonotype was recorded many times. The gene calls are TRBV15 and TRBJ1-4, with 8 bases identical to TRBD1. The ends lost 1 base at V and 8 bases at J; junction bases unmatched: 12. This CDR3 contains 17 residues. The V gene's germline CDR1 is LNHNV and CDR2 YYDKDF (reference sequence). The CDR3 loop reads CATSRGRGGTGEEKLFF. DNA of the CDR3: TGTGCCACCAGCAGAGGTAGGGGCGGGACAGGTGAAGAAAAACTGTTTTTT.

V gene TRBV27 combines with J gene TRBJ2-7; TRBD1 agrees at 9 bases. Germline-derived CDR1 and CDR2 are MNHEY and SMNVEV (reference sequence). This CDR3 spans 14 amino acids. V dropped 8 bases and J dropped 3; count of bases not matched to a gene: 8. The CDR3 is CASGGDRAFYEQYF. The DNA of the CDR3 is TGTGCCAGCGGTGGGGACAGGGCTTTCTACGAGCAGTACTTC.

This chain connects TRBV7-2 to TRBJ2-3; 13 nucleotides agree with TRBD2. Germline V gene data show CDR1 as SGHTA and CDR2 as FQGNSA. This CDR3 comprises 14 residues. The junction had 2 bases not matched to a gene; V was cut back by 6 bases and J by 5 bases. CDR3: CASRLAGGRDTQYF. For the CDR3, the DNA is TGTGCCAGCAGACTAGCGGGGGGGCGAGATACGCAGTATTTT.

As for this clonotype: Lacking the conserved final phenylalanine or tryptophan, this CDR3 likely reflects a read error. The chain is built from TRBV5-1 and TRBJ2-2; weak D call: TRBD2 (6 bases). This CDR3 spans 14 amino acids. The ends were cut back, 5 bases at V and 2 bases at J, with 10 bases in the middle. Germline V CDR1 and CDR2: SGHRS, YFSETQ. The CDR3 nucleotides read TGCGCCAGCAGGCGGGACCTCAACACCGGGGAGCTGTTTTCT. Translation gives CASRRDLNTGELFS.

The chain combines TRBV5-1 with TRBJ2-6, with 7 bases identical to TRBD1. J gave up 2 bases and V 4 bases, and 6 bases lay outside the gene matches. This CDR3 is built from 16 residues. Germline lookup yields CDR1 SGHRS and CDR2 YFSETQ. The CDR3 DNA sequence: TGCGCCAGCAGCATCCAGGGACAGACTGGGGCCAACGTCCTGACTTTC. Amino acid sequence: CASSIQGQTGANVLTF.

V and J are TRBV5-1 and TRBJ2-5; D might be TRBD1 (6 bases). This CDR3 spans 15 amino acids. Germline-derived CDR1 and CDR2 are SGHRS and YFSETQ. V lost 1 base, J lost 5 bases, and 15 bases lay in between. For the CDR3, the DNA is TGCGCCAGCAGCTTGTCGGGACACCCAGGGGAGACCCAGTACTTC. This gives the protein CASSLSGHPGETQYF.

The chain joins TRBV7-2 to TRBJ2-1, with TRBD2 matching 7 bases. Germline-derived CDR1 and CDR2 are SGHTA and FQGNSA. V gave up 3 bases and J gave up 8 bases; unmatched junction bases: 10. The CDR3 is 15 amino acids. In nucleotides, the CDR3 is TGTGCCAGCAGCTTGCAAGGCGGGAGTACGCATGAGCAGTTCTTC. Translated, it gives CASSLQGGSTHEQFF.

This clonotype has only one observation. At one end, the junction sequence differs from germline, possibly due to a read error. CDR3 region: CASSPNWAGRVNTEAFF. The CDR3 DNA is TGCGCCAGCAGCCCCAATTGGGCAGGCAGGGTGAATACTGAAGCTTTCTTT. The rearrangement uses TRBV4-1 and TRBJ1-1; D possibly corresponds to TRBD1 (5 bases). CDR1 and CDR2 from the germline V gene are MGHRA and YSYEKL. This CDR3 region has 17 residues.

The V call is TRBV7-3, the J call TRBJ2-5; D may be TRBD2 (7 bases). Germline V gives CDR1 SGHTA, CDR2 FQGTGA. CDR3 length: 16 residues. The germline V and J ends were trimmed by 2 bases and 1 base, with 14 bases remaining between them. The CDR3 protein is CASSLLGGGFQETQYF. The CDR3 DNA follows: TGTGCCAGCAGCTTATTAGGCGGGGGCTTCCAAGAGACCCAGTACTTC. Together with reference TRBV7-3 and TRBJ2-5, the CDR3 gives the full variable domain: GAGVSQTPSNKVTEKGKYVELRCDPISGHTALYWYRQSLGQGPEFLIYFQGTGAADDSGLPNDRFFAVRPEGSVSTLKIQRTERGDSAVYLCASSLLGGGFQETQYFGPGTRLLVL.

The CDR3 nucleotides read TGTGCCAGCAGCTTGTTGGGCCCGGGTGAGCAGTTCTTC. Residues: CASSLLGPGEQFF. The chain joins TRBV5-5 to TRBJ2-1; no firm D call. V lost 1 base, J lost 9 bases, and 11 bases lay in between. The CDR3 is 13 residues long. CDR1 is SGHKS, CDR2 YYEKEE, per germline (reference sequence).

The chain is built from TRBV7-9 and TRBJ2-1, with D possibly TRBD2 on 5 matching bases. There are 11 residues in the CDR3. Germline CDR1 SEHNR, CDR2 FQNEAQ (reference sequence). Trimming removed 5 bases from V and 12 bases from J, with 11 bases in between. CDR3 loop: CASSINEGQFF. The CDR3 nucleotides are TGTGCCAGCAGCATCAACGAGGGGCAGTTCTTC.

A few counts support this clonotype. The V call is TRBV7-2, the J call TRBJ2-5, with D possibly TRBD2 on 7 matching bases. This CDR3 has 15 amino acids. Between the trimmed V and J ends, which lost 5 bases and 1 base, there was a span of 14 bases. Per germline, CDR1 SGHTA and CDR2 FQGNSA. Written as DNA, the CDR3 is TGTGCCAGCAGCGAAAGGGGGGGGATCCAAGAGACCCAGTACTTC. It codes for CASSERGGIQETQYF.

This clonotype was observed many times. In DNA form, the CDR3 reads TGTGCCGGAGTCACTAACTATGGCTACACCTTC. The encoded protein is CAGVTNYGYTF. This chain joins TRBV7-9 and TRBJ1-2, with D uncertain. Germline V lookup: CDR1 SEHNR, CDR2 FQNEAQ (reference sequence). There are 11 residues in the CDR3. V gave up 11 bases and J gave up 0 bases, with 7 bases separating them.

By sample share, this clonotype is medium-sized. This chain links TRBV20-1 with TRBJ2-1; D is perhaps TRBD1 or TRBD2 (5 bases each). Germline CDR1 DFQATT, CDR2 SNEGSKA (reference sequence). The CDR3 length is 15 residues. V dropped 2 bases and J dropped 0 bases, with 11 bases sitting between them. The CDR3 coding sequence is TGCAGTGCTAGATGGGACCGGAGCTCCTACAATGAGCAGTTCTTC. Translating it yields CSARWDRSSYNEQFF.

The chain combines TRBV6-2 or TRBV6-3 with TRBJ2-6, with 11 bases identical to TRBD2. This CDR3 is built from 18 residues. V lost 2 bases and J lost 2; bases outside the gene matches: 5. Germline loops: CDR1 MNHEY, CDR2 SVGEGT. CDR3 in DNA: TGTGCCAGCAGTTACCAACTAGCGGGAGTAGCTGGGGCCAACGTCCTGACTTTC. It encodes CASSYQLAGVAGANVLTF.

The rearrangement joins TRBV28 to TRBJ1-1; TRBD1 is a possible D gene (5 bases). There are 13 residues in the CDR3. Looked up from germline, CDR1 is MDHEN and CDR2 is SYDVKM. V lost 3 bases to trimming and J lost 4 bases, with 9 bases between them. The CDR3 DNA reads TGTGCCAGCAGTTTTGGGGCTGTCACTGAAGCTTTCTTT. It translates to CASSFGAVTEAFF.

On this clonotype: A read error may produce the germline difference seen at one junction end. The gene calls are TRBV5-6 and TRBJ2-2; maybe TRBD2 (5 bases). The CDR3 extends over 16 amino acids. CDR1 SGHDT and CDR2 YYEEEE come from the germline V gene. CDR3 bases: TGTGCCAGCAACGTTCGGTCGGGCGCGAACACCGGGGAGCTGGTTTTT. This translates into CASNVRSGANTGELVF.

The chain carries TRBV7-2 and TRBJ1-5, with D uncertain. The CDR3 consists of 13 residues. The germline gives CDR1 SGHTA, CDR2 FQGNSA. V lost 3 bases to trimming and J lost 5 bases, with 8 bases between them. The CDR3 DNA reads TGTGCCAGCAGCTTGAATGATTATCAGCCCCAGCATTTT. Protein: CASSLNDYQPQHF.